The 4 T cell receptor beta chains below were found in one sample sequenced in a study of T cell responses to AZD1222 COVID-19 vaccine. The protocol was immunoSEQ multiplex PCR, while the TCRdb copy is restricted to in-frame clones and leaves out a portion. In the table there are tens of thousands of clones, about nine tenths of which are singletons. Sample: peripheral blood, taken 28 days after the second AZD1222 dose. The receptors derive from an adult who received the AZD1222 COVID-19 vaccine.

This clone appeared a few times. V usage is TRBV24-1 and J usage is TRBJ2-3; D possibly corresponds to TRBD2 (5 bases). CDR1 and CDR2 from the germline V gene are KGHDR and SFDVKD. The CDR3 extends over 17 amino acids. V dropped 3 bases and J dropped 3 bases, with 18 bases sitting between them. The CDR3 bases are TGTGCCACCAGTGATGGGCTCGGGGATAAATCGACAGATACGCAGTATTTT. Its translation: CATSDGLGDKSTDTQYF.

The V call is TRBV7-2, the J call TRBJ2-5, with 9 bases aligning to TRBD2. The CDR3 consists of 15 residues. Germline V lookup: CDR1 SGHTA, CDR2 FQGNSA. With V trimmed by 3 bases and J by 5 bases, 7 bases remained unmatched. The CDR3: CASSFPGGRVETQYF. The CDR3 DNA sequence: TGTGCCAGCAGCTTCCCGGGCGGGAGGGTCGAGACCCAGTACTTC.

The chain is built from TRBV30 and TRBJ1-5, with D maybe TRBD1 (5 bases). Germline CDR1 GTSNPN, CDR2 SVGIG (reference sequence). The CDR3 spans 14 residues. The V end was cut by 3 bases, the J end by 4 bases, with 13 bases between. The CDR3 nucleotides read TGTGCCTGGAGGCGTGTGGGGGGGAATCAGCCCCAGCATTTT. Its protein product is CAWRRVGGNQPQHF.

The V gene is TRBV24-1, the J gene TRBJ2-5; the D gene is possibly TRBD1 (5 bases). The CDR3 runs to 15 residues. The ends were cut back, 5 bases at V and 2 bases at J, with 14 bases in the middle. Per the germline V gene, CDR1 is KGHDR and CDR2 is SFDVKD. The CDR3 loop reads CATSGRQNTQETQYF. For the CDR3, the DNA is TGTGCCACCAGTGGTCGACAGAATACTCAAGAGACCCAGTACTTC.